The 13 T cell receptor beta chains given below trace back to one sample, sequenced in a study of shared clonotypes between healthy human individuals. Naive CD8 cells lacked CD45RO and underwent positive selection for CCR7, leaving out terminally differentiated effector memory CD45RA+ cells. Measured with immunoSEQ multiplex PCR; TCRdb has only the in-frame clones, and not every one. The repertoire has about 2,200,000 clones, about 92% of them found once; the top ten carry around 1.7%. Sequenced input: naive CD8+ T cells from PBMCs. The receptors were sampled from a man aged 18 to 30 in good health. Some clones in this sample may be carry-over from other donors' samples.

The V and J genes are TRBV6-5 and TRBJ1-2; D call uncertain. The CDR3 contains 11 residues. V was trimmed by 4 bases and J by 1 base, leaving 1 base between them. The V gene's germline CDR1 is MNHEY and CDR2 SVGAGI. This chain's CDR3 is CASSFNYGYTF. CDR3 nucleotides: TGTGCCAGCAGTTTTAACTATGGCTACACCTTC.

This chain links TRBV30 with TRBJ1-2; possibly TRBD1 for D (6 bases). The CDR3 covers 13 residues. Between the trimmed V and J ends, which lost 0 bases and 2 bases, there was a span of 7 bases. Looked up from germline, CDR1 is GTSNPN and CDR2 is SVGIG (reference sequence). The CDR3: CAWSVGQNYGYTF. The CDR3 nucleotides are TGTGCCTGGAGTGTAGGACAGAACTATGGCTACACCTTC. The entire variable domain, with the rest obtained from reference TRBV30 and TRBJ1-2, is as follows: SQTIHQWPATLVQPVGSPLSLECTVEGTSNPNLYWYRQAAGRGLQLLFYSVGIGQISSEVPQNLSASRPQDRQFILSSKKLLLSDSGFYLCAWSVGQNYGYTFGSGTRLTVV.

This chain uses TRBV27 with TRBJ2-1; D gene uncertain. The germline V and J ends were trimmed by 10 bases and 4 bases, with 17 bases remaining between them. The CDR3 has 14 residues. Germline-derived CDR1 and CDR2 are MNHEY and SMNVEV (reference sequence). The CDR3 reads CATSSDTPYNEQFF. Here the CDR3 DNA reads TGTGCCACCTCATCCGACACTCCATACAATGAGCAGTTCTTC.

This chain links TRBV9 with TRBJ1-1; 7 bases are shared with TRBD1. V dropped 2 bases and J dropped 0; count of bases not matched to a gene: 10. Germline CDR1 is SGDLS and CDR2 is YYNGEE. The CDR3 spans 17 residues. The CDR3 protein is CASSVDGDSNLNTEAFF. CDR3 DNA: TGTGCCAGCAGCGTGGATGGGGACAGTAACCTGAACACTGAAGCTTTCTTT. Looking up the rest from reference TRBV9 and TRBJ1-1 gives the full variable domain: DSGVTQTPKHLITATGQRVTLRCSPRSGDLSVYWYQQSLDQGLQFLIQYYNGEERAKGNILERFSAQQFPDLHSELNLSSLELGDSALYFCASSVDGDSNLNTEAFFGQGTRLTVV.

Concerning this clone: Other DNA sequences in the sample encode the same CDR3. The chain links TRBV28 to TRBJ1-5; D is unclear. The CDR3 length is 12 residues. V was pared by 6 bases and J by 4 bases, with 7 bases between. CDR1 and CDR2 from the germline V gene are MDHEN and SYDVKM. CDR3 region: CASRTGNQPQHF. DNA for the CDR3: TGTGCCAGCAGGACGGGGAATCAGCCCCAGCATTTT.

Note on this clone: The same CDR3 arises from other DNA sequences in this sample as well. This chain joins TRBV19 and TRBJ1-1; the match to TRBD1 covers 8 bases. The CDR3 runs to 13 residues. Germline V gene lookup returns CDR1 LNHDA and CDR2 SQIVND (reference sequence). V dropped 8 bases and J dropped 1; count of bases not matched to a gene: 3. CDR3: CASSTGGNTEAFF. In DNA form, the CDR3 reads TGTGCCAGTTCTACAGGGGGGAACACTGAAGCTTTCTTT. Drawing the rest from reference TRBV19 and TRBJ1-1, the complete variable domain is DGGITQSPKYLFRKEGQNVTLSCEQNLNHDAMYWYRQDPGQGLRLIYYSQIVNDFQKGDIAEGYSVSREKKESFPLTVTSAQKNPTAFYLCASSTGGNTEAFFGQGTRLTVV.

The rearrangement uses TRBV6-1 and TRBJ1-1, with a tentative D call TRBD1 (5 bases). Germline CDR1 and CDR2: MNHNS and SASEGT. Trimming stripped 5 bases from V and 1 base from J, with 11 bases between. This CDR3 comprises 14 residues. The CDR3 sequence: CASSPRGENTEAFF. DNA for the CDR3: TGTGCCAGCAGTCCCCGGGGGGAGAACACTGAAGCTTTCTTT.

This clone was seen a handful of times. CDR3 region: CASSLLGSSGNTIYF. The CDR3, as DNA: TGTGCCAGCAGTTTATTGGGGAGCTCTGGAAACACCATATATTTT. The J gene is TRBJ1-3, the V gene TRBV28; D unclear. Trimming pared 1 base from V and 0 bases from J, leaving 7 bases between. The CDR3 spans 15 residues. Germline CDR1 is MDHEN and CDR2 is SYDVKM.

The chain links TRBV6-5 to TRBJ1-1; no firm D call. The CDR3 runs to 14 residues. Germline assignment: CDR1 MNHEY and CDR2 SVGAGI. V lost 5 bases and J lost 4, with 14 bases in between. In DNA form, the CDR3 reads TGTGCCAGCAGTATCGACCGGTTTCCCACTGAAGCTTTCTTT. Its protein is CASSIDRFPTEAFF.

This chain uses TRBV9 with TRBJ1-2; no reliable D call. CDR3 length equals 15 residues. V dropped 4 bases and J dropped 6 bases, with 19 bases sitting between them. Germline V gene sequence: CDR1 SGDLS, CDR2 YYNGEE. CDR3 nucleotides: TGTGCCAGCAGCCCCCCGGGATCCAGGACGAATGGCTACACCTTC. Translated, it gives CASSPPGSRTNGYTF.

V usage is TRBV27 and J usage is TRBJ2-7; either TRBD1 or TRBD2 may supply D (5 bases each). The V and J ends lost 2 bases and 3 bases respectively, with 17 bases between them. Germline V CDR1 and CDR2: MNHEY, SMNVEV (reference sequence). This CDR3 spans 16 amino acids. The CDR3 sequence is CASSLGLPIGVYEQYF. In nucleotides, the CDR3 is TGTGCCAGCAGTTTAGGACTTCCCATAGGGGTCTACGAGCAGTACTTC.

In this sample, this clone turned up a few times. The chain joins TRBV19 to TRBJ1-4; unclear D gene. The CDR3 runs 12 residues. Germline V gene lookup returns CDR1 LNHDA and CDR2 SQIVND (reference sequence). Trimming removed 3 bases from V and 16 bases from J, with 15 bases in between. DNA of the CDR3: TGTGCCAGTAGTATCCCCCCGGACCGACAGTTTTTT. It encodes CASSIPPDRQFF.

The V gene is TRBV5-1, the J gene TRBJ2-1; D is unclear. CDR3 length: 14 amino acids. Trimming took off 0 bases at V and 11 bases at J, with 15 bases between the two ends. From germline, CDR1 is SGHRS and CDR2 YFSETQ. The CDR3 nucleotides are TGCGCCAGCAGCTTGGACGACCGTTGGGTTCAGCAGTTCTTC. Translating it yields CASSLDDRWVQQFF.